The clone carrying this T cell receptor beta chain turned up a few times. Antigen unknown. cDNA synthesis used the whole RNA isolate, giving expressed TCRB sequences. Profiling relied on immunoSEQ multiplex PCR, and the TCRdb table lists in-frame clones only, not all of them. The data show approximately 250,000 clones, 16% seen once. The record originates from a study of beta chain features in type 1 diabetes. V lost 3 bases, J lost 2 bases, and 10 bases lay in between. CDR3 length equals 14 residues. The V gene's germline CDR1 is SNHLY and CDR2 FYNNEI. The study, taken as a whole, reports: The study found moderately but significantly shorter TCRB CDR3s in all four CD4+ subsets of Type 1 diabetes patients.

Material: naive CD4+ T cells from blood. This sequence originates from a man under 40 with type 1 diabetes. The rearrangement links TRBV2 to TRBJ1-2; weak D call: TRBD1 (5 bases). In DNA form, the CDR3 reads TGTGCCAGCAGTGAGCAGGGATCGAACTATGGCTACACCTTC. Translation: CASSEQGSNYGYTF. Based on the CDR3 plus reference TRBV2 and TRBJ1-2, the full variable domain is EPEVTQTPSHQVTQMGQEVILRCVPISNHLYFYWYRQILGQKVEFLVSFYNNEISEKSEIFDDQFSVERPDGSNFTLKIRSTKLEDSAMYFCASSEQGSNYGYTFGSGTRLTVV.